This is a list of T cell receptor beta chains from one sample in a study of blood T cell repertoires in COVID-19. Profiling relied on immunoSEQ multiplex PCR, and the TCRdb table lists in-frame clones only, not all of them. Here the sample spans 250,000 to 300,000 clones, 85% to 90% being singletons. Input material: PBMCs or T cells enriched from blood (not recorded which). These receptors were collected from an older woman who had recovered from COVID-19. The CDR3 runs from the conserved cysteine through the conserved F or W.

V gene,CDR3 protein
TRBV7-3,CASSPTGLQETQYF
TRBV2,CASSENGVYNSPLHF
TRBV27,CASSLQGQADTQYF
TRBV12-3/TRBV12-4,CASSRDRYGYTF
TRBV7-6,CASSLWSSNDYEQYF
TRBV18,CASSPAGWGREEAKNIQYF
TRBV9,CASSVEGDWEDTEAFF
TRBV5-1,CASSLGSGQETQYF
TRBV7-2,CASSLQETQYF
TRBV11-3,CASSFTGGPYNEQFF
TRBV7-6,CASSYDRGSYTF
TRBV19,CASVRGRTVTGNTIYF
TRBV29-1,CSVGDSYQPQHF
TRBV3-1/TRBV3-2,CASSQTTGVGPQHF
TRBV4-1,CASSQVGQRGGHETQYF
TRBV6-5,CASQRVGGDTQYF
TRBV24-1,CATSPGQDVGYTF
TRBV28,CASRKHRQGDTEAFF
TRBV5-1,CASSPSGGGETEAFF
TRBV9,CASSEGVAGNTIYF
TRBV10-3,CASRVSSGELFF
TRBV5-6,CASSSGQLNTEAFF
TRBV9,CASSVEGTGNSPLHF
TRBV7-9,CASRSGTTYYEQYF
TRBV19,CASSISSGNYEQYF
TRBV9,CASSAPPGGTNEQFF
TRBV9,CASSVGHPGELFF
TRBV10-3,CAISEGGTGSQPQHF
TRBV19,CASSPTGTSGRAAKQYF
TRBV10-1,CASSEDRNYGYTF
TRBV11-3,CASSNRQVYEQYF
TRBV9,CASSVVRGRSEAFF
TRBV19,CASSKTGGETQYF
TRBV5-1,CASSGSGGPTGELFF
TRBV5-1,CASSSLSTGHTEAFF
TRBV11-3,CASSSRGGRETQYF
TRBV19,CASNYRAMNTEAFF
TRBV6-5,CASSPVVGNTIYF
TRBV7-9,CASTLGGQQTDTQYF
TRBV19,CASSMGLTNTEAFF
TRBV2,CASSTGRRGTQYF
TRBV29-1,CSVEPGRRYGYTF
TRBV6-5,CASSIQVYEQYF
TRBV5-1,CASSRGTSGRAHEQYF
TRBV28,CASILAPTTNEQFF
TRBV3-1/TRBV3-2,CASSQRILAGQETQYF
TRBV7-9,CASSNPRPGEQYF
TRBV27,CATLPLDRRGDTQYF
TRBV11-3,CASSPSPGQGKETQYF
TRBV7-8,CASSLDWKGGYDQPQHF
TRBV9,CASSPGTDSSGNTIYF
TRBV28,CASSFGGSLDYTF
TRBV28,CASSHRLVFYEQYF
TRBV5-1,CASSHKTGTGVAFF